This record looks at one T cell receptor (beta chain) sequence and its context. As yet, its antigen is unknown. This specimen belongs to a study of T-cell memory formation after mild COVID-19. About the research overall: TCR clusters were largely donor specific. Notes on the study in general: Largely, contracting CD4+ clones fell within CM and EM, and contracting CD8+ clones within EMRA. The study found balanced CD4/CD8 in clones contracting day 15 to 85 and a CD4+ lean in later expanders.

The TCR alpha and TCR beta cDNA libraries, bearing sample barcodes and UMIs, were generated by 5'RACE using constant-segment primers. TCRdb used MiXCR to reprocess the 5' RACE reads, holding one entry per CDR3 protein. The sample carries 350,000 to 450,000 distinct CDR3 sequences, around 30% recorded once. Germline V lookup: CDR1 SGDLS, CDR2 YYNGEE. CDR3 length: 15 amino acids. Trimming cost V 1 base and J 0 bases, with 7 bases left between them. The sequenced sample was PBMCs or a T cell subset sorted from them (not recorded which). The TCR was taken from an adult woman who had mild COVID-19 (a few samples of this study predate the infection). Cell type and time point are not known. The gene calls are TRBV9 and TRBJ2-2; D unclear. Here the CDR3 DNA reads TGTGCCAGCAGCGTAAACCCCTCGAACACCGGGGAGCTGTTTTTT. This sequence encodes CASSVNPSNTGELFF.